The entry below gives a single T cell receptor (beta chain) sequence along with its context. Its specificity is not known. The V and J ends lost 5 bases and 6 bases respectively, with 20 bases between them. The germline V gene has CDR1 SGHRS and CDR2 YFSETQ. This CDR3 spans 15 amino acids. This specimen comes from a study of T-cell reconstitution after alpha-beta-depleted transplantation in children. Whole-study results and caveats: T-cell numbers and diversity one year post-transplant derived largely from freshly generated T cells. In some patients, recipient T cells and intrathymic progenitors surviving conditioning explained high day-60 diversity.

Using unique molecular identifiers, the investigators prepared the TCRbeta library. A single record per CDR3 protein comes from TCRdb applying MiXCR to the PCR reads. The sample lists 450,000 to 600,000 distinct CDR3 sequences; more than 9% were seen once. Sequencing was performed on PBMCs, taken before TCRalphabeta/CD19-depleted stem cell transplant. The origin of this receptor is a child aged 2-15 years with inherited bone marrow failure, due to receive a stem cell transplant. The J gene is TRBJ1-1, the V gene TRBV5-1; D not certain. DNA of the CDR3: TGCGCCAGCAGTCTCCGATCAGGCGAAGGTTCTGAAGCTTTCTTT. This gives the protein CASSLRSGEGSEAFF.